These T cell receptor beta chains were read from a single sample in a study of T cell responses to AZD1222 COVID-19 vaccine. Assay: immunoSEQ multiplex PCR; the TCRdb copy retains only in-frame clones and omits some. The data show roughly 170,000 clones, over 75% seen once. Here the sequenced sample was peripheral blood, taken on day 0 of AZD1222 vaccination. The receptors derive from an adult in good health. CDR3s include the opening cysteine and the closing phenylalanine or tryptophan. D genes are given only for firm matches. Some rows have no size entry. The others give once, few or many, or a class for an expanded clone.

len: 17; v_gene: TRBV30; abundance: .; d_gene: .; j_gene: TRBJ1-6; CDR3nt: TGTGCCTGGAAAGTTGCGGGGGCCTCCTCCTATAATTCACCCCTCCACTTT; CDR3aa: CAWKVAGASSYNSPLHF
len: 10; v_gene: TRBV7-9; abundance: .; d_gene: .; j_gene: TRBJ1-1; CDR3nt: TGTGCCAGCAGCTTGGAGCAGGGGAACTTT; CDR3aa: CASSLEQGNF
len: 15; v_gene: TRBV7-2; abundance: .; d_gene: .; j_gene: TRBJ2-7; CDR3nt: TGTGCCAGCAGCATTTCTAGGGGGGAGGTCTACGAGCAGTACTTC; CDR3aa: CASSISRGEVYEQYF
len: 14; v_gene: TRBV14; abundance: .; d_gene: .; j_gene: TRBJ1-3; CDR3nt: TGTGCCAGCAGCCAAGAGGGGCCGGTGGACACCATATATTTT; CDR3aa: CASSQEGPVDTIYF
len: 16; v_gene: TRBV2; abundance: once; d_gene: TRBD1; j_gene: TRBJ1-5; CDR3nt: TGTGCCAGCAGTGAAGGGCGAGGGGGCGGCAATCAGCCCCAGCATTTT; CDR3aa: CASSEGRGGGNQPQHF
len: 16; v_gene: TRBV3-1/TRBV3-2; abundance: .; d_gene: TRBD2; j_gene: TRBJ2-7; CDR3nt: TGTGCCAGCAGCAAGGGTCCAGCGGGGAGACAAAACGAGCAGTACTTC; CDR3aa: CASSKGPAGRQNEQYF
len: 14; v_gene: TRBV5-5; abundance: .; d_gene: TRBD2; j_gene: TRBJ2-7; CDR3nt: TGTGCCAGCAGCCCGCGGGGGGGCAAGTACGAGCAGTACTTC; CDR3aa: CASSPRGGKYEQYF
len: 15; v_gene: TRBV9; abundance: .; d_gene: .; j_gene: TRBJ1-3; CDR3nt: TGTGCCAGCAGCGTACTAGGGGTTGCTGGAAACACCATATATTTT; CDR3aa: CASSVLGVAGNTIYF
len: 13; v_gene: TRBV3-1/TRBV3-2; abundance: .; d_gene: .; j_gene: TRBJ1-1; CDR3nt: TGTGCCAGCAGCCAAGAAGGGGGGACTGAAGCTTTCTTT; CDR3aa: CASSQEGGTEAFF
len: 19; v_gene: TRBV7-9; abundance: .; d_gene: .; j_gene: TRBJ1-6; CDR3nt: TGTGCCAGCAGCTTAGCGACGGGGAGTCATAGCTCCTATAATTCACCCCTCCACTTT; CDR3aa: CASSLATGSHSSYNSPLHF
len: 14; v_gene: TRBV6-5; abundance: .; d_gene: .; j_gene: TRBJ2-1; CDR3nt: TGTGCCAGCAGTTACTCGGGGCCCTACAATGAGCAGTTCTTC; CDR3aa: CASSYSGPYNEQFF
len: 11; v_gene: TRBV20-1; abundance: once; d_gene: .; j_gene: TRBJ1-1; CDR3nt: TGCAGTGCCGCACCACAGGAGAAAGCTTTCTTT; CDR3aa: CSAAPQEKAFF
len: 14; v_gene: TRBV7-3; abundance: .; d_gene: TRBD1; j_gene: TRBJ1-1; CDR3nt: TGTGCCAGCAGCGAAACAGGGGGCAACACTGAAGCTTTCTTT; CDR3aa: CASSETGGNTEAFF
len: 14; v_gene: TRBV4-2; abundance: once; d_gene: .; j_gene: TRBJ2-7; CDR3nt: TGTGCCAGCAGCCAAGTCGGGGTTTCCTACGAGCAGTACTTC; CDR3aa: CASSQVGVSYEQYF
len: 14; v_gene: TRBV6-5; abundance: .; d_gene: .; j_gene: TRBJ2-7; CDR3nt: TGTGCCAGCAGCTCCGCGACTAGGTCGTTGAAGCAGTACTTC; CDR3aa: CASSSATRSLKQYF
len: 12; v_gene: TRBV9; abundance: .; d_gene: .; j_gene: TRBJ1-1; CDR3nt: TGTGCCAGCAGCCCCGGGGGGCCTGAAGCTTTCTTT; CDR3aa: CASSPGGPEAFF
len: 15; v_gene: TRBV4-2; abundance: .; d_gene: .; j_gene: TRBJ2-7; CDR3nt: TGTGCCAGCAGCCAAGATTGGGTTTCCCTCTACGAGCAGTACTTC; CDR3aa: CASSQDWVSLYEQYF
len: 14; v_gene: TRBV11-2; abundance: .; d_gene: .; j_gene: TRBJ2-7; CDR3nt: TGTGCCAGCAGCTTAGATCGGCCAGGATACGAGCAGTACTTC; CDR3aa: CASSLDRPGYEQYF
len: 16; v_gene: TRBV9; abundance: once; d_gene: .; j_gene: TRBJ1-4; CDR3nt: TGTGCCAGCAGCCTAGATGGGGTTGCAACTAATGAAAAACTGTTTTTT; CDR3aa: CASSLDGVATNEKLFF
len: 13; v_gene: TRBV9; abundance: .; d_gene: .; j_gene: TRBJ2-3; CDR3nt: TGTGCCAGCAGCCAGGTGGGCACAGATACGCAGTATTTT; CDR3aa: CASSQVGTDTQYF
len: 17; v_gene: TRBV12-5; abundance: .; d_gene: TRBD1; j_gene: TRBJ1-2; CDR3nt: TGTGCTAGTGGTTTGCCTGAGGGACAGGGATATGACTATGGCTACACCTTC; CDR3aa: CASGLPEGQGYDYGYTF
len: 13; v_gene: TRBV6-5; abundance: .; d_gene: .; j_gene: TRBJ1-1; CDR3nt: TGTGCCAGCGAGGGACGGATATACACTGAAGCTTTCTTT; CDR3aa: CASEGRIYTEAFF
len: 15; v_gene: TRBV6-6; abundance: once; d_gene: TRBD1; j_gene: TRBJ1-5; CDR3nt: TGTGCCAGCAGTTCAGACAGGGGAAGCAATCAGCCCCAGCATTTT; CDR3aa: CASSSDRGSNQPQHF
len: 15; v_gene: TRBV5-4; abundance: .; d_gene: .; j_gene: TRBJ2-2; CDR3nt: TGTGCCAGCAGCTCGCGGACAGAGAACACCGGGGAGCTGTTTTTT; CDR3aa: CASSSRTENTGELFF
len: 15; v_gene: TRBV4-3; abundance: once; d_gene: .; j_gene: TRBJ2-7; CDR3nt: TGCGCCAGCAGCCAAGACATAGTGAGCTCCTACGAGCAGTACTTC; CDR3aa: CASSQDIVSSYEQYF
len: 12; v_gene: TRBV11-3; abundance: .; d_gene: .; j_gene: TRBJ2-3; CDR3nt: TGTGCCAGCAGCCGGGGGAAATATACGCAGTATTTT; CDR3aa: CASSRGKYTQYF
len: 16; v_gene: TRBV4-2; abundance: .; d_gene: .; j_gene: TRBJ1-5; CDR3nt: TGTGCCAGCAGCCAAGAAGGCGGGGGCCGGAATCAGCCCCAGCATTTT; CDR3aa: CASSQEGGGRNQPQHF